One and the same sample provided the 21 T cell receptor beta chains below, sequenced in a study of shared clonotypes between healthy human individuals. The table came from immunoSEQ multiplex PCR; TCRdb's copy has only in-frame clones and leaves some out. The data show 2,500,000 or so clones, roughly 93% seen once. Sequencing was carried out using naive CD4+ T cells from PBMCs. Indicated subset: CD45RA+ positively selected. These receptors originate from a man between 18 and 29 years old in good health. Some clones in this sample may be carry-over from other donors' samples.

This chain connects TRBV18 to TRBJ2-5; no firm D call. Germline values: CDR1 KGHSH, CDR2 LQKENI. This CDR3 has 14 amino acids. V shed 2 bases and J shed 3 bases, with 10 bases lying between them. The CDR3 reads CASSPRDTKETQYF. DNA of the CDR3: TGTGCCAGCTCACCAAGAGATACCAAAGAGACCCAGTACTTC.

The chain has TRBV10-1 and TRBJ2-7; D gene uncertain. With 3 bases removed from V and 6 bases from J, the gap between germline ends came to 9 bases. Germline lookup yields CDR1 WNHNN and CDR2 SYGVQD (reference sequence). The CDR3 consists of 12 residues. The CDR3 loop reads CASSDPFREQYF. DNA of the CDR3: TGCGCCAGCAGTGACCCCTTCCGCGAGCAGTACTTC.

Of note for this clone: The sample carries other DNA sequences with the same CDR3. V and J are TRBV30 and TRBJ2-2; 10 bases line up with TRBD1. Germline CDR1 is GTSNPN and CDR2 is SVGIG (reference sequence). The CDR3 spans 14 residues. The ends lost 5 bases at V and 1 base at J; junction bases unmatched: 1. CDR3 DNA: TGTGCCTGGGGGACAGGGGTGAACACCGGGGAGCTGTTTTTT. This codes for CAWGTGVNTGELFF.

The rearrangement joins TRBV7-4 to TRBJ1-1, with 8 bases fitting TRBD1. The CDR3 is 12 residues long. V was clipped by 4 bases and J by 8 bases; unmatched bases: 3. Germline V gene sequence: CDR1 SGHVT, CDR2 SQSDAQ. CDR3 residues: CASSWTGIEAFF. The DNA for the CDR3 is TGTGCCAGCAGCTGGACAGGGATCGAAGCTTTCTTT.

Concerning this clone itself: This sample includes further DNA sequences coding for the same CDR3. The gene calls are TRBV7-2 and TRBJ2-3; 9 bases map to TRBD1. The germline gives CDR1 SGHTA, CDR2 FQGNSA. The CDR3 sequence is 14 residues long. V was pared by 3 bases and J by 3 bases, with 1 base of the junction left unmatched. The CDR3 DNA reads TGTGCCAGCAGCTTGGACAGGGGAACAGATACGCAGTATTTT. Translation gives CASSLDRGTDTQYF.

The rearrangement links TRBV2 to TRBJ2-5; 7 nucleotides align to TRBD1. V lost 7 bases to trimming and J lost 2 bases; unmatched junction nucleotides: 10. Germline V gives CDR1 SNHLY, CDR2 FYNNEI. The CDR3 extends over 15 amino acids. The CDR3 is CASTPRTGKQETQYF. The CDR3 region has the DNA TGTGCCAGCACCCCCAGGACAGGAAAACAAGAGACCCAGTACTTC.

This chain connects TRBV2 to TRBJ1-1; 9 bases fit TRBD1. This CDR3 spans 15 amino acids. The J segment lost 5 bases and the V segment lost 6 bases, leaving 10 bases of the junction unmatched. Germline CDR1 SNHLY, CDR2 FYNNEI. As DNA, the CDR3 is TGTGCCAGCAGGGACCAACAGGGGGCGCCTACTGAAGCTTTCTTT. Translation: CASRDQQGAPTEAFF.

The chain couples TRBV10-1 to TRBJ2-1; 9 bases are a match to TRBD2. Trimming cost V 4 bases and J 2 bases; bases outside gene matches: 6. The CDR3 contains 16 residues. CDR1 and CDR2 from the germline V gene are WNHNN and SYGVQD (reference sequence). CDR3 sequence: CASSGLRTSAYNEQFF. The CDR3 DNA sequence: TGCGCCAGCAGTGGCCTACGGACTAGCGCCTACAATGAGCAGTTCTTC.

This chain joins TRBV18 and TRBJ2-7; D may be TRBD1 (6 bases). The CDR3 has 16 residues. Germline V gene data show CDR1 as KGHSH and CDR2 as LQKENI. V was pared by 0 bases and J by 0 bases, with 12 bases between. CDR3 sequence reads: CASSPPDSPFSYEQYF. The CDR3 nucleotides read TGTGCCAGCTCACCACCGGACAGCCCCTTCTCCTACGAGCAGTACTTC. The full variable domain, rest sourced from reference TRBV18 and TRBJ2-7, is NAGVMQNPRHLVRRRGQEARLRCSPMKGHSHVYWYRQLPEEGLKFMVYLQKENIIDESGMPKERFSAEFPKEGPSILRIQQVVRGDSAAYFCASSPPDSPFSYEQYFGPGTRLTVT.

The rearrangement joins TRBV18 to TRBJ2-4, with a possible D match to TRBD1 (5 bases). Germline-derived CDR1 and CDR2 are KGHSH and LQKENI. There are 14 residues in the CDR3. V was cut by 5 bases and J by 1 base, with 9 bases left in between. CDR3 protein: CASSATVAKNIQYF. The CDR3 bases are TGTGCCAGCTCAGCGACAGTGGCCAAAAACATTCAGTACTTC.

V and J are TRBV28 and TRBJ1-2; possibly TRBD1 for D (5 bases). The CDR3 loop spans 16 amino acids. Germline V gives CDR1 MDHEN, CDR2 SYDVKM. V lost 4 bases and J lost 0, with 15 bases in between. The CDR3 sequence is CASSSPSPGPNYGYTF. The CDR3 DNA is TGTGCCAGCAGTTCCCCCTCGCCGGGGCCTAACTATGGCTACACCTTC.

Only one count was recorded for this clone. The V gene is TRBV6-4, the J gene TRBJ1-4, with D perhaps matching TRBD1 (5 bases). V dropped 6 bases and J dropped 0 bases, with 11 bases sitting between them. Germline CDR1 is MRHNA and CDR2 is SNTAGT. This CDR3 is built from 15 residues. The DNA for the CDR3 is TGTGCCAGCAGGGAAAGGGGTGCAACTAATGAAAAACTGTTTTTT. Amino acid sequence: CASRERGATNEKLFF.

The J gene is TRBJ2-4, the V gene TRBV10-1; 8 bases match TRBD2. V dropped 1 base and J dropped 0; count of bases not matched to a gene: 17. CDR1 and CDR2 from the germline V gene are WNHNN and SYGVQD (reference sequence). The CDR3 is made up of 21 amino acids. CDR3 coding DNA: TGCGCCAGCAGTGAGTGGTCCTTTCGAGCGGGAGACATTCTAGCCAAAAACATTCAGTACTTC. Translated: CASSEWSFRAGDILAKNIQYF.

The chain couples TRBV27 to TRBJ1-2; D may be TRBD1 (5 bases). V was pared by 5 bases and J by 7 bases, with 20 bases between. This CDR3 is 15 amino acids long. Germline lookup yields CDR1 MNHEY and CDR2 SMNVEV (reference sequence). The CDR3 region is CASSAPPGKIGGYTF. The CDR3 bases are TGTGCCAGCAGTGCCCCGCCAGGGAAGATTGGTGGCTACACCTTC.

The rearrangement links TRBV28 to TRBJ2-5; TRBD1 matches at 11 bases. The CDR3 totals 15 residues. The V segment lost 6 bases and the J segment 4 bases; nucleotides outside the gene matches: 7. Germline CDR1 is MDHEN and CDR2 is SYDVKM. The CDR3 spells CASRSSGTGGETQYF. DNA for the CDR3: TGTGCCAGCAGATCGTCCGGGACAGGGGGAGAGACCCAGTACTTC.

The chain joins TRBV2 to TRBJ1-1; D is possibly TRBD1 (6 bases). Germline CDR1 reads SNHLY; CDR2 reads FYNNEI. The V and J ends lost 2 bases and 1 base respectively, with 11 bases between them. This CDR3 is 15 amino acids long. Here the CDR3 reads CASSEFGTRNTEAFF. CDR3 DNA sequence: TGTGCCAGCAGTGAATTTGGGACAAGGAACACTGAAGCTTTCTTT.

The chain combines TRBV5-1 with TRBJ2-1, with 7 bases that match TRBD2. CDR1 and CDR2 from the germline V gene are SGHRS and YFSETQ. This CDR3 region has 14 residues. The V and J ends lost 0 bases and 5 bases, in that order; junction bases with no gene match: 2. CDR3 residues: CASSLVRGDNEQFF. CDR3 DNA: TGCGCCAGCAGCTTGGTTCGGGGGGACAATGAGCAGTTCTTC.

This sequence joins TRBV11-2 and TRBJ2-7; TRBD1 aligns across 8 bases. Germline V gene data show CDR1 as SGHAT and CDR2 as FQNNGV. This CDR3 contains 18 residues. Germline trimming cut 4 bases from V and 0 bases from J; bases unmatched to any gene: 14. The CDR3 reads CASSSHRPGQENSYEQYF. CDR3 DNA sequence: TGTGCCAGCAGCTCCCACCGACCGGGACAGGAGAACTCCTACGAGCAGTACTTC.

The chain uses TRBV18 and TRBJ2-1; the match to TRBD2 covers 9 bases. The CDR3 is made up of 16 amino acids. V dropped 0 bases and J dropped 7; count of bases not matched to a gene: 7. Germline lookup yields CDR1 KGHSH and CDR2 LQKENI. The CDR3 protein is CASSPPGSGGLNEQFF. The CDR3 region has the DNA TGTGCCAGCTCACCACCGGGAAGCGGGGGGCTAAATGAGCAGTTCTTC.

This clone was seen just once. The chain is built from TRBV9 and TRBJ1-4, with D possibly TRBD1 on 6 matching bases. This CDR3 is 15 amino acids long. Germline V gene sequence: CDR1 SGDLS, CDR2 YYNGEE. The V and J ends lost 0 bases and 7 bases respectively, with 13 bases between them. For the CDR3, the DNA is TGTGCCAGCAGCGTAGATAGAGGGGGTCCTGAAAAACTGTTTTTT. Amino acids: CASSVDRGGPEKLFF. The complete variable domain, with remaining parts taken from reference TRBV9 and TRBJ1-4, reads DSGVTQTPKHLITATGQRVTLRCSPRSGDLSVYWYQQSLDQGLQFLIQYYNGEERAKGNILERFSAQQFPDLHSELNLSSLELGDSALYFCASSVDRGGPEKLFFGSGTQLSVL.

This chain uses TRBV5-3 with TRBJ2-3; D unclear. TRBV5-3 is an ORF, and what it does is uncertain. Trimming pared 7 bases from V and 6 bases from J, leaving 6 bases between. CDR3 length: 10 residues. CDR3 in amino acids: CARYLDTQYF. For the CDR3, the DNA is TGTGCCAGATACTTGGATACGCAGTATTTT.